This is a list of T cell receptor beta chains from one sample in a study of regulatory and conventional T cells in RAG deficiency. Sequencing used immunoSEQ multiplex PCR; TCRdb keeps in-frame clones, though not all of them. The sample has 40,000 to 55,000 clones, 90% seen once. Separately, the same data were catalogued under a study of regulatory T cells.

The sequencing sample was made of CD4+ effector T cells sorted from blood. The receptors were sampled from a human donor in good health. Each CDR3 is given with its conserved first and last residue. Fields, in order: D gene, V gene, J gene, clone size, CDR3 protein, CDR3 DNA. A D gene is named only where the DNA matches it firmly. Clone size is not always given. Where it is, it says once, few, many or a class for expanded clones.

>-|TRBV25-1|TRBJ2-2|-
CAGRGGGSSTGELFF
TGTGCCGGACGTGGGGGCGGGAGTTCCACCGGGGAGCTGTTTTTT
>-|TRBV6-5|TRBJ2-5|-
CASSYSATEETQYF
TGTGCCAGCAGTTACTCAGCAACCGAAGAGACCCAGTACTTC
>-|TRBV18|TRBJ1-2|-
CASSPSTDFNYGYTF
TGTGCCAGCTCACCCTCGACAGATTTTAACTATGGCTACACCTTC
>-|TRBV2|TRBJ1-2|-
CASRRQVNYGYTF
TGTGCCAGCAGGAGACAGGTGAACTATGGCTACACCTTC
>TRBD2|TRBV7-9|TRBJ2-7|once
CASSLKLAATSSYEQYF
TGTGCCAGCAGCTTAAAGCTAGCGGCCACCAGCTCCTACGAGCAGTACTTC
>TRBD2|TRBV7-2|TRBJ2-5|-
CASSLEWRERETQYF
TGTGCCAGCAGCTTAGAGTGGCGGGAGAGGGAGACCCAGTACTTC
>-|TRBV25-1|TRBJ2-5|-
CASSWGRETQYF
TGTGCCAGCAGCTGGGGAAGGGAGACCCAGTACTTC
>-|TRBV6-1|TRBJ2-5|-
CASSEVETQYF
TGTGCCAGCAGTGAAGTTGAGACCCAGTACTTC
>-|TRBV6-5|TRBJ1-2|once
CASSRTDYGYTF
TGTGCCAGCAGTAGGACAGACTATGGCTACACCTTC
>TRBD2|TRBV11-2|TRBJ2-7|few
CASSFGLAFYEQYF
TGTGCCAGCAGCTTCGGACTAGCCTTCTACGAGCAGTACTTC
>-|TRBV10-3|TRBJ1-1|-
CAISESRSGLNTEAFF
TGTGCCATCAGTGAGTCGAGGTCGGGGCTGAACACTGAAGCTTTCTTT
>TRBD2|TRBV5-1|TRBJ2-7|-
CASSNIGGSGRGEQYF
TGCGCCAGCAGCAACATCGGGGGTAGCGGGAGAGGGGAGCAGTACTTC
>-|TRBV2|TRBJ2-2|-
CASGVGVAPGELFF
TGTGCCAGCGGGGTAGGGGTTGCTCCCGGGGAGCTGTTTTTT
>-|TRBV15|TRBJ2-2|-
CATSRGFTRELFF
TGTGCCACCAGCAGAGGCTTTACCCGGGAGCTGTTTTTT
>-|TRBV6-5|TRBJ2-3|once
CASSYRLGNTDTQYF
TGTGCCAGCAGTTATCGGTTGGGGAACACAGATACGCAGTATTTT
>-|TRBV2|TRBJ2-7|-
CASIRATAYEQYF
TGTGCCAGCATCCGGGCCACGGCCTACGAGCAGTACTTC